Below, 30 T cell receptor beta chains from the same sample are listed, as sequenced in a study of CD8 T cells in Susac syndrome. Random-hexamer reverse transcription was applied to about 0.5 to 1 ug RNA. TCRdb fed the immunoSEQ multiplex PCR reads into MiXCR, producing one record per CDR3 protein. Found here are 150,000 to 200,000 distinct CDR3 sequences, roughly 95% of them singletons; the top ten hold around 0.13%. The sequenced sample consisted of CD4+ T cells from PBMCs. Every receptor here comes from a human donor in good health.

This clonotype was recorded a few times. The chain couples TRBV3-1 to TRBJ2-7; unclear D gene. This CDR3 is 12 amino acids long. Per germline, CDR1 LGHDT and CDR2 YNNKEL (reference sequence). V lost 4 bases, J lost 2 bases, and 6 bases lay in between. The CDR3 sequence: CASSPRAYEQYF. CDR3 bases: TGTGCCAGCAGCCCTCGAGCCTACGAGCAGTACTTC.

This clonotype was seen just once. An end of the junction differs from the germline gene, which may be a read error. The chain is built from TRBV7-9 and TRBJ2-1, with a possible D match to TRBD2 (6 bases). The CDR3 is made up of 13 amino acids. The germline CDR1 and CDR2 sequences are SEHNR and FQNEAQ (reference sequence). CDR3 DNA sequence: TGTGCCAGCAGCTTAGAAATTTTGGAGGGCTCCCTCTTC. Translating it yields CASSLEILEGSLF. Filled out from reference TRBV7-9 and TRBJ2-1, the complete variable domain reads DTGVSQNPRHKITKRGQNVTFRCDPISEHNRLYWYRQTLGQGPEFLTYFQNEAQLEKSRLLSDRFSAERPKGSFSTLEIQRTEQGDSAMYLCASSLEILEGSLFGPGTRLTVL.

The CDR3 region has the DNA TGTGCCAGCAGTTCGTGGCGTCAGCCCCAGCATTTT. Its protein is CASSSWRQPQHF. This chain uses TRBV27 with TRBJ1-5, with D hard to call. This CDR3 has 12 amino acids. In germline, CDR1 is MNHEY, CDR2 SMNVEV (reference sequence). Trimming left V 4 bases short and J 6 bases short, with 7 bases between.

This rearrangement joins TRBV7-2 to TRBJ2-1, with a weak D call TRBD2 (6 bases). The CDR3 is made up of 15 amino acids. The V gene's germline CDR1 is SGHTA and CDR2 FQGNSA. V lost 5 bases and J lost 3, with 14 bases in between. CDR3 amino acids: CASSAPLANYNEQFF. The CDR3 DNA reads as TGTGCCAGCAGCGCCCCCCTAGCGAACTACAATGAGCAGTTCTTC.

This chain uses TRBV7-2 with TRBJ2-3; no definite D call. The V gene's germline CDR1 is SGHTA and CDR2 FQGNSA. The CDR3 loop spans 12 amino acids. Trimming took off 4 bases at V and 4 bases at J, with 6 bases between the two ends. CDR3 protein: CASSSRSDTQYF. CDR3 DNA: TGTGCCAGCAGCTCTAGATCAGATACGCAGTATTTT.

CDR3 sequence reads: CASSLNRGQYEQYF. CDR3 DNA: TGTGCCAGCAGCCTGAACAGGGGGCAATACGAGCAGTACTTC. The chain couples TRBV3-1 to TRBJ2-7; 9 bases fit TRBD1. This CDR3 is 14 amino acids long. V trimming: 4 bases; J trimming: 4 bases; junction bases outside the gene matches: 5. The V gene's germline CDR1 is LGHDT and CDR2 YNNKEL (reference sequence).

This rearrangement joins TRBV9 to TRBJ2-4, with D tentatively TRBD1 or TRBD2 (5 bases each). This CDR3 is 16 amino acids long. V dropped 2 bases and J dropped 8 bases, with 20 bases sitting between them. Germline lookup yields CDR1 SGDLS and CDR2 YYNGEE. The CDR3 here is CASSVGVGQGRHIQYF. As DNA, the CDR3 is TGTGCCAGCAGCGTGGGGGTGGGGCAGGGAAGGCACATTCAGTACTTC.

V is TRBV12-3 or TRBV12-4 and J is TRBJ1-1; 8 bases fit TRBD1. After removal of 6 bases from V and 1 base from J, the junction contained 1 base not matched to a gene. The CDR3 has 13 residues. CDR3 sequence reads: CASRDRENTEAFF. The CDR3 DNA reads as TGTGCCAGCAGGGACAGGGAGAACACTGAAGCTTTCTTT.

The chain joins TRBV7-3 to TRBJ2-1; D gene uncertain. CDR3 size: 13 residues. CDR1 and CDR2 from the germline V gene are SGHTA and FQGTGA. V lost 4 bases to trimming and J lost 6 bases, with 10 bases between them. The CDR3 nucleotides are TGTGCCAGCAGCTCGGACCCTTCCAATGAGCAGTTCTTC. Protein sequence: CASSSDPSNEQFF.

The V gene is TRBV9, the J gene TRBJ1-2, with TRBD1 as a possible D gene (6 bases). The CDR3 extends over 14 amino acids. Germline CDR1 SGDLS, CDR2 YYNGEE. V was trimmed by 3 bases and J by 0 bases, leaving 9 bases between them. In nucleotides, the CDR3 is TGTGCCAGCAGCGACCGGACAGCTAACTATGGCTACACCTTC. This sequence encodes CASSDRTANYGYTF.

This chain joins TRBV20-1 and TRBJ2-5; D remains ambiguous. The CDR3 runs 13 residues. Per the germline V gene, CDR1 is DFQATT and CDR2 is SNEGSKA (reference sequence). With 0 bases removed from V and 4 bases from J, the gap between germline ends came to 9 bases. This CDR3 reads CSARELTLETQYF. The CDR3 DNA reads as TGCAGTGCTAGAGAACTTACACTAGAGACCCAGTACTTC.

CDR3 in DNA: TGCAGTGCCTCGGCGGCGACAGGGCGCGAGCAGTACTTC. This translates into CSASAATGREQYF. The V and J genes are TRBV20-1 and TRBJ2-7, with 7 bases aligning to TRBD1. V lost 6 bases, J lost 6 bases, and 11 bases stayed unmatched. The V gene's germline CDR1 is DFQATT and CDR2 SNEGSKA (reference sequence). The CDR3 is 13 amino acids.

This clonotype was observed a handful of times. The chain joins TRBV20-1 to TRBJ1-1; D not certain. V was trimmed by 0 bases and J by 11 bases, leaving 13 bases between them. The CDR3 loop spans 12 amino acids. Germline V gene sequence: CDR1 DFQATT, CDR2 SNEGSKA (reference sequence). CDR3 region: CSARDPGTVAFF. The CDR3 region has the DNA TGCAGTGCTAGAGATCCCGGTACGGTGGCTTTCTTT.

The rearrangement joins TRBV12-3 or TRBV12-4 to TRBJ2-1; 13 bases map to TRBD2. V lost 4 bases to trimming and J lost 9 bases; unmatched junction nucleotides: 3. CDR3 size: 14 residues. The CDR3 sequence: CASSSGLAGREQFF. CDR3 nucleotide sequence: TGTGCCAGCAGTTCGGGACTAGCGGGGCGTGAGCAGTTCTTC.

This chain joins TRBV5-4 and TRBJ2-2, with TRBD2 identical over 7 bases. Germline CDR1 is SGHNT and CDR2 is YYREEE (reference sequence). This CDR3 is built from 15 residues. V shed 4 bases, J shed 1 base, and the junction held 4 bases outside the gene matches. The CDR3 DNA reads as TGTGCCAGCAGCCATCCTAGCGGGAACACCGGGGAGCTGTTTTTT. Encoded protein: CASSHPSGNTGELFF.

The CDR3 sequence: CASSFGGLEQFF. CDR3 bases: TGTGCCAGCAGCTTTGGCGGACTTGAGCAGTTCTTC. J is TRBJ2-1 and V is TRBV7-9; a weak D match, TRBD2 (5 bases). Germline V CDR1 and CDR2: SEHNR, FQNEAQ (reference sequence). Deletions cut 3 bases from V and 9 bases from J, with 9 bases between. This CDR3 has 12 amino acids.

For the CDR3, the DNA is TGTGCCAGCAGCCCCCCACCCTTATACAATGAGCAGTTCTTC. It translates to CASSPPPLYNEQFF. The J gene is TRBJ2-1, the V gene TRBV3-1; D not resolved. Trimming removed 4 bases at V and 4 bases at J, with 11 bases between. Germline V gene lookup returns CDR1 LGHDT and CDR2 YNNKEL (reference sequence). The CDR3 consists of 14 residues.

The chain combines TRBV7-2 with TRBJ2-7; tentatively, D is TRBD1 or TRBD2 (6 bases each). Germline V lookup: CDR1 SGHTA, CDR2 FQGNSA. CDR3 length equals 15 residues. V was cut by 0 bases and J by 2 bases, with 11 bases left in between. The CDR3 DNA reads TGTGCCAGCAGCTTAGCGTCGGGGGCCCCCTACGAGCAGTACTTC. Translated, it gives CASSLASGAPYEQYF.

CDR3 in DNA: TGTGCCAGCAGGACGACAGGGGAGTATTCACCCCTCCACTTT. Translated, it gives CASRTTGEYSPLHF. The chain couples TRBV12-3 or TRBV12-4 to TRBJ1-6; the match to TRBD1 covers 8 bases. Losses at the gene ends were 6 bases for V and 8 bases for J; bases not matched to a gene: 6. The CDR3 loop spans 14 amino acids.

The chain employs TRBV18 and TRBJ2-7, with D perhaps assigned TRBD1 or TRBD2 (5 bases each). V was shortened by 0 bases and J by 0 bases, with 12 bases between the two germline ends. CDR1 is KGHSH, CDR2 LQKENI, per germline. There are 16 residues in the CDR3. CDR3 loop: CASSPPGPTGSYEQYF. DNA for the CDR3: TGTGCCAGCTCACCACCGGGACCCACCGGCTCCTACGAGCAGTACTTC.

The chain combines TRBV3-1 with TRBJ2-3, with a weak D call TRBD2 (5 bases). CDR1 LGHDT and CDR2 YNNKEL come from the germline V gene (reference sequence). V was cut by 4 bases and J by 6 bases, with 20 bases left in between. This CDR3 has 16 amino acids. The DNA for the CDR3 is TGTGCCAGCAGCCGAAACACGGGAAGGCCCCAGGATACGCAGTATTTT. This sequence encodes CASSRNTGRPQDTQYF.

The chain has TRBV5-1 and TRBJ2-5, with D tentatively TRBD1 (6 bases). Germline CDR1 and CDR2: SGHRS and YFSETQ. Trimming took off 0 bases at V and 0 bases at J, with 12 bases between the two ends. The CDR3 is 16 residues long. Here the CDR3 reads CASSLDSGTYQETQYF. CDR3 DNA sequence: TGCGCCAGCAGCTTGGACTCCGGGACATACCAAGAGACCCAGTACTTC.

The count of this clonotype is one. This chain uses TRBV11-1 with TRBJ2-7; TRBD1 matches 8 bases. V trimming: 5 bases; J trimming: 5 bases; junction bases outside the gene matches: 5. CDR1 is SGHAT, CDR2 FQDESV, per germline (reference sequence). The CDR3 has 13 residues. The CDR3 region is CASSPDRGHEQYF. The CDR3 bases are TGTGCCAGCAGCCCCGACAGGGGCCACGAGCAGTACTTC.

The chain couples TRBV7-8 to TRBJ2-1; D might be TRBD2 (5 bases). This CDR3 region has 16 residues. The V end was cut by 4 bases, the J end by 8 bases, with 21 bases between. Germline V gives CDR1 SGHVS, CDR2 FQNEAQ. The CDR3 coding sequence is TGTGCCAGCAGCTCACGTATCGGACTTTGGGAACATGAGCAGTTCTTC. The encoded protein is CASSSRIGLWEHEQFF.

The chain employs TRBV13 and TRBJ2-5; 11 bases line up with TRBD2. Germline CDR1 and CDR2: PRHDT and FYEKMQ (reference sequence). CDR3 length: 18 residues. Trimming at V came to 7 bases and at J to 0 bases, leaving 13 bases not matched to a gene. CDR3 region: CASNRKRTSGGYQETQYF. The CDR3 region has the DNA TGTGCCAGCAACCGTAAACGTACTAGCGGGGGCTACCAAGAGACCCAGTACTTC.

This chain links TRBV20-1 with TRBJ1-6; TRBD1 is a possible D gene (5 bases). V dropped 5 bases and J dropped 11 bases, with 16 bases sitting between them. The germline gives CDR1 DFQATT, CDR2 SNEGSKA (reference sequence). This CDR3 has 13 amino acids. In DNA form, the CDR3 reads TGCAGTGCTGCCAGGGCCAGCCGCGCACCCCTCCACTTT. It translates to CSAARASRAPLHF.

Here the CDR3 DNA reads TGTGCCAGCAGCCGGGACGGCACAGATACGCAGTATTTT. It yields the protein CASSRDGTDTQYF. V is TRBV11-3 and J is TRBJ2-3; D tentatively reads TRBD1 or TRBD2 (5 bases each). Germline V gene data show CDR1 as SGHNT and CDR2 as YENEEA. Trimming removed 5 bases from V and 1 base from J, with 7 bases in between. The CDR3 spans 13 residues. The variable domain in full, with the rest retrieved from reference TRBV11-3 and TRBJ2-3, is EAGVVQSPRYKIIEKKQPVAFWCNPISGHNTLYWYLQNLGQGPELLIRYENEEAVDDSQLPKDRFSAERLKGVDSTLKIQPAELGDSAVYLCASSRDGTDTQYFGPGTRLTVL.

V is TRBV28 and J is TRBJ2-4; possibly TRBD2 for D (6 bases). The germline V and J ends were trimmed by 4 bases and 3 bases, with 13 bases remaining between them. The V gene's germline CDR1 is MDHEN and CDR2 SYDVKM. The CDR3 consists of 15 residues. The CDR3 protein is CASSSSSAGKNIQYF. CDR3 in DNA: TGTGCCAGCAGTTCGTCTAGCGCGGGCAAAAACATTCAGTACTTC.

This clonotype occurred once. The rearrangement uses TRBV4-1 and TRBJ2-5; a weak D match, TRBD2 (6 bases). Germline CDR1 MGHRA, CDR2 YSYEKL. Trimming pared 1 base from V and 4 bases from J, leaving 19 bases between. The CDR3 runs 17 residues. The chain's CDR3 is CASSQAPGGSELETQYF. CDR3 sequence (DNA): TGCGCCAGCAGCCAAGCCCCCGGGGGTAGCGAGTTAGAGACCCAGTACTTC.

V is TRBV5-4 and J is TRBJ1-2, with TRBD1 matching 8 bases. The CDR3 is made up of 13 amino acids. CDR1 and CDR2 (germline): SGHNT, YYREEE (reference sequence). The V segment lost 0 bases and the J segment 8 bases; nucleotides outside the gene matches: 3. The CDR3 region has the DNA TGTGCCAGCAGCTTGGGGACAGGGCTAGGCTACACCTTC. It encodes CASSLGTGLGYTF.